These 3 T cell receptor beta chains originate from one sample sequenced in a study of graft-versus-host responses after intestinal transplantation. Produced via immunoSEQ multiplex PCR; TCRdb's table is partial and in-frame only. The sample lists approximately 89,000 clones; approximately 92% were seen once. The sequences come from PBMCs, collected around 68 weeks after intestinal transplant. The receptors derive from a human patient who received an intestinal transplant, so some T cells may come from the graft donor.

V is TRBV7-8 and J is TRBJ1-6, with D hard to call. Trimming removed 1 base from V and 0 bases from J, with 4 bases in between. The length of the CDR3 is 15 residues. CDR1 and CDR2 from the germline V gene are SGHVS and FQNEAQ. Here the CDR3 reads CASSLGRSYNSPLHF. The CDR3 region has the DNA TGTGCCAGCAGCTTAGGGCGCTCCTATAATTCACCCCTCCACTTT.

This chain joins TRBV9 and TRBJ1-2; no definite D call. Per germline, CDR1 SGDLS and CDR2 YYNGEE. The CDR3 length is 14 residues. V was trimmed by 3 bases and J by 8 bases, leaving 17 bases between them. In nucleotides, the CDR3 is TGTGCCAGCAGCGAGCGCGGATCCGGCGGGGGCTACACCTTC. It translates to CASSERGSGGGYTF.

This sequence joins TRBV5-4 and TRBJ2-1; the D gene is possibly TRBD2 (6 bases). V was pared by 2 bases and J by 7 bases, with 13 bases between. The CDR3 covers 14 residues. Germline assignment: CDR1 SGHNT and CDR2 YYREEE (reference sequence). CDR3: CASSLPGGDNEQFF. The CDR3 nucleotides are TGTGCCAGCAGCTTACCCGGGGGAGATAATGAGCAGTTCTTC. The entire variable domain, with the rest obtained from reference TRBV5-4 and TRBJ2-1, is as follows: ETGVTQSPTHLIKTRGQQVTLRCSSQSGHNTVSWYQQALGQGPQFIFQYYREEENGRGNFPPRFSGLQFPNYSSELNVNALELDDSALYLCASSLPGGDNEQFFGPGTRLTVL.